Listed here are 29 T cell receptor beta chains from one sample, sequenced in a study of tumor-infiltrating lymphocytes in primary liver carcinoma. Total RNA amounting to 450 to 550 ng was the source from which TCR beta cDNA was made with a constant-region primer. Investigators got TCR beta libraries out of three nested multiplex PCR rounds, done with slightly modified ARM-PCR. Each of the first two PCR rounds ran roughly 10 cycles with TRBV1-TRBV30 forward and C-beta reverse primers. One entry per CDR3 protein, called by TCRdb with MiXCR from the multiplex PCR reads. The data show 95,000 to 150,000 distinct CDR3 sequences, with 65% to 75% seen just once and over 8% held by the top ten. Bulk tissue was left unsorted, and RNA and DNA were co-extracted from about 20-30 mg of it. The specimen was tumor-adjacent normal liver tissue. These TCRs come from a woman aged 55-69 years with primary liver carcinoma and hepatitis B virus infection.

In the case of this clonotype: A much larger clone differs by one base, so this may be a read error. Because the CDR3 is missing its conserved closing phenylalanine or tryptophan, this is likely a read error. The chain uses TRBV28 and TRBJ1-6; D not resolved. The germline V gene has CDR1 MDHEN and CDR2 SYDVKM. The CDR3 is made up of 13 amino acids. V shed 8 bases and J shed 7 bases, with 12 bases lying between them. CDR3 nucleotides: TGTGCCAGCTTCTCGGGAGTGAATTCACCCCTCCACCTT. It translates to CASFSGVNSPLHL.

This clonotype occurred many times. The chain combines TRBV30 with TRBJ2-2; 7 nucleotides line up with TRBD1. The germline V gene has CDR1 GTSNPN and CDR2 SVGIG (reference sequence). V lost 1 base, J lost 6 bases, and 5 bases stayed unmatched. The CDR3 contains 14 residues. The CDR3, as DNA: TGTGCCTGGAGTGGAACAGGGGTGGCCGGGGAGCTGTTTTTT. Translation gives CAWSGTGVAGELFF.

This clonotype is medium-sized. The chain recombines TRBV6-5 with TRBJ1-2; no clear D. CDR1 and CDR2 (germline): MNHEY, SVGAGI. The V end lost 3 bases, the J end lost 6 bases, and 11 bases lay between the germline ends. The CDR3 loop spans 13 amino acids. The CDR3 DNA follows: TGTGCCAGCAGTTATGGAACGCACGATGGCTACACCTTC. It encodes CASSYGTHDGYTF.

On this clonotype: A single base separates this from a much larger clone, so it may be a read error. The chain uses TRBV7-9 and TRBJ1-1; no firm D call. Germline V CDR1 and CDR2: SEHNR, FQNEAQ (reference sequence). V shed 4 bases and J shed 11 bases, with 17 bases lying between them. This CDR3 is built from 13 residues. DNA for the CDR3: TGTGCCAGCAGCTCAGTTAGGGTTGGTGGGGCTTTCTTT. It translates to CASSSVRVGGAFF.

Details on this clonotype: Lacking the conserved final phenylalanine or tryptophan, this CDR3 likely reflects a read error. The DNA is omitted, as the CDR3 cannot be located on it reliably, and the CDR3 follows TCRdb's listing. The CDR3 reads CASSPHQHRHLRFCGYEAFL. The chain recombines TRBV11-2 with TRBJ1-1. Germline CDR1 reads SGHAT; CDR2 reads FQNNGV. The CDR3 sequence runs 20 residues, both termini included.

A remark on this clonotype: At one of its ends the junction is not consistent with the germline gene, which may arise from a read error. This sequence joins TRBV29-1 and TRBJ2-5, with D uncertain. This CDR3 is 8 amino acids long. Germline V CDR1 and CDR2: SQVTM, ANQGSEA. Here the CDR3 DNA reads TGCAACGTTTGGCCCTCAGACTTC. This encodes CNVWPSDF.

The chain is built from TRBV4-1 and TRBJ2-7, with D tentatively TRBD2 (5 bases). V was pared by 3 bases and J by 4 bases, with 19 bases between. The CDR3 covers 16 residues. From germline, CDR1 is MGHRA and CDR2 YSYEKL. The CDR3 spells CASSQFASRIGYEQYF. CDR3 nucleotide sequence: TGCGCCAGCAGCCAGTTTGCTAGCAGAATAGGGTACGAGCAGTACTTC.

In its sample, this clonotype was seen once. A read error is possible here, since a much larger clone lies one base away. The chain uses TRBV28 and TRBJ1-1; D remains unclear. This CDR3 spans 13 amino acids. The germline V gene encodes CDR1 MDHEN and CDR2 SYDVKM. The CDR3 bases are TGTACCAGCCACTCCGTCGTCTGGACTGAAGCTTTCTTT. Residues: CTSHSVVWTEAFF.

About this clonotype itself: The CDR3 does not end in the conserved phenylalanine or tryptophan, so this is likely a read error. J is TRBJ2-1 and V is TRBV4-1; D is tentatively TRBD1 or TRBD2 (5 bases each). This CDR3 is built from 17 residues. From germline, CDR1 is MGHRA and CDR2 YSYEKL. The CDR3: CASSLTQEAGVYNVQFL. CDR3 bases: TGCGCCAGCAGCCTCACACAGGAGGCTGGGGTATACAATGTGCAGTTCCTC.

In its sample, this clonotype was seen a few times. J is TRBJ2-7 and V is TRBV5-1, with a possible D match to TRBD2 (5 bases). V was clipped by 0 bases and J by 1 base, with 17 bases between them. The V gene's germline CDR1 is SGHRS and CDR2 YFSETQ. There are 17 residues in the CDR3. CDR3 DNA: TGCGCCAGCAGCTTGGGTTCCGGGGAGCCCTCATCCTACGAGCAGTACTTC. Translation gives CASSLGSGEPSSYEQYF.

This clonotype appeared a few times. Germline and junction disagree at one end, which may indicate a read error. The genes are TRBV6-2 or TRBV6-3 and TRBJ2-1; no reliable D call. The CDR3 runs to 13 residues. CDR1 is MNHEY, CDR2 SVGEGT, per germline. This CDR3 is CASTPIAYNEQLF. The DNA of the CDR3 is TGTGCCAGCACCCCCATAGCATACAATGAGCAGCTCTTC.

The rearrangement joins TRBV7-9 to TRBJ2-1; D remains unclear. Germline loops: CDR1 SEHNR, CDR2 FQNEAQ (reference sequence). The germline V and J ends were trimmed by 6 bases and 12 bases, with 12 bases remaining between them. The CDR3 length is 11 residues. CDR3 sequence reads: CASRSTTLQFF. CDR3 DNA: TGTGCCAGCAGGTCCACGACCTTGCAGTTCTTC.

The rearrangement uses TRBV4-2 and TRBJ1-6; D call uncertain. V gave up 2 bases and J gave up 7 bases, with 12 bases separating them. The length of the CDR3 is 15 residues. CDR1 LGHNA and CDR2 YNFKEQ come from the germline V gene. CDR3 sequence reads: CASSQTAIINSPLHF. For the CDR3, the DNA is TGTGCCAGCAGCCAAACAGCAATTATAAATTCACCCCTCCACTTT.

As regards this clonotype: The final CDR3 position lacks the conserved phenylalanine or tryptophan, pointing to a likely read error. The V call is TRBV25-1, the J call TRBJ2-7; 9 bases agree with TRBD1. This CDR3 contains 16 residues. Germline V gene lookup returns CDR1 MGHDK and CDR2 SYGVNS. CDR3: CASSEGWGQGSYEQYL. CDR3 nucleotide sequence: TGTGCCAGCAGTGAAGGGTGGGGACAGGGTTCGTACGAACAGTACCTC.

This clonotype came up once. The junction does not match germline at one end; this may be a read error. J is TRBJ2-7 and V is TRBV6-2 or TRBV6-3; D is ambiguous. Per the germline V gene, CDR1 is MNHEY and CDR2 is SVGEGT. This CDR3 has 12 amino acids. Here the CDR3 DNA reads TGTGCCTGCAGTCCACACCTATACGGGCAGTACTTC. Residues: CACSPHLYGQYF.

This clonotype is judged medium-sized. V is TRBV11-3 and J is TRBJ2-1, with D possibly being TRBD2 (5 bases). CDR1 and CDR2 (germline): SGHNT, YENEEA. The CDR3 length is 14 residues. The V end was cut by 2 bases, the J end by 4 bases, with 9 bases between. CDR3 DNA sequence: TGTGCCAGCAGCTTAAATCAGCGGTACAATGAGCAGTTCTTC. This gives the protein CASSLNQRYNEQFF.

Comments on this clonotype: Relative to the germline gene, one junction end is altered; a read error may explain this. The chain is built from TRBV5-1 and TRBJ1-4; maybe TRBD1 (5 bases). The germline V gene encodes CDR1 SGHRS and CDR2 YFSETQ. The CDR3 consists of 17 residues. The CDR3 loop is CTSSLQSCGGPNEKLFF. DNA for the CDR3: TGCACCAGCAGCCTCCAAAGCTGCGGGGGACCGAATGAAAAACTGTTTTTT.

The V call is TRBV11-2, the J call TRBJ1-2; TRBD1 might be the D (5 bases). Germline CDR1 and CDR2: SGHAT and FQNNGV. The CDR3 has 13 residues. Deletions cut 1 base from V and 12 bases from J, with 15 bases between. CDR3 sequence: CASSLGGGFGHTF. CDR3 nucleotide sequence: TGTGCCAGCAGCTTAGGGGGCGGTTTTGGTCACACCTTC.

The chain carries TRBV7-9 and TRBJ2-5, with D maybe TRBD1 (5 bases). Trimming took 1 base from V and 6 from J, leaving 12 bases between them. The CDR3 is made up of 14 amino acids. Germline V CDR1 and CDR2: SEHNR, FQNEAQ (reference sequence). The CDR3 loop reads CASSLEGILKTQYF. CDR3 coding DNA: TGTGCCAGCAGCTTAGAGGGGATTTTAAAGACCCAGTACTTC.

Concerning this clonotype itself: Mismatch with germline at one junction end may stem from a read error. The chain carries TRBV14 and TRBJ2-5; TRBD1 agrees at 8 bases. This CDR3 spans 16 amino acids. From germline, CDR1 is SGHDN and CDR2 FVKESK. Written as DNA, the CDR3 is TGTGCCAGCAGCCAGATGAAACAGGGGGGACGGGAGACCCTGTACTTC. Translated, it gives CASSQMKQGGRETLYF.

A note on this clonotype: The germline gene is not matched at one end of the junction; a read error may be the cause. The chain combines TRBV6-5 with TRBJ2-3, with a tentative D call TRBD2 (5 bases). Germline loops: CDR1 MNHEY, CDR2 SVGAGI. This CDR3 is built from 16 residues. The DNA of the CDR3 is TGTGCCAGCAGTTACCAACCCATGTCTGGAGGAGGTACGCAATATTTT. This encodes CASSYQPMSGGGTQYF.

This clonotype was found many times. The chain joins TRBV29-1 to TRBJ1-2; possible D gene TRBD1, 5 bases. Germline values: CDR1 SQVTM, CDR2 ANQGSEA. This CDR3 is 15 amino acids long. Trimming shortened V by 6 bases and J by 0 bases, and 17 bases separated the two germline ends. The CDR3, as DNA: TGCAGCGTGAGGGGTGGGGGTAAGGCTAACTATGGCTACACCTTC. It translates to CSVRGGGKANYGYTF.

This clonotype is judged medium-sized. The chain recombines TRBV11-1 with TRBJ2-3; 8 positions match TRBD2. The ends lost 3 bases at V and 4 bases at J; junction bases unmatched: 6. This CDR3 spans 15 amino acids. Per germline, CDR1 SGHAT and CDR2 FQDESV (reference sequence). CDR3: CASSFPGGRADTQYF. As DNA, the CDR3 is TGTGCCAGCAGCTTCCCGGGAGGGCGAGCAGATACGCAGTATTTT.

Of note for this clonotype: A junction boundary mismatches the germline segment, possibly from a read error. The CDR3 spells CASSLTGELGANGYTF. CDR3 in DNA: TGTGCCAGTAGTTTAACGGGAGAGCTGGGTGCTAACGGCTACACCTTC. The chain combines TRBV12-3 or TRBV12-4 with TRBJ1-2; no firm D call. The CDR3 loop spans 16 amino acids.

Worth noting for this clonotype: Compared with germline, one end of the junction differs, possibly owing to a read error. V is TRBV11-2 and J is TRBJ2-3; a weak D match, TRBD2 (6 bases). This CDR3 is built from 19 residues. Germline lookup yields CDR1 SGHAT and CDR2 FQNNGV. The DNA for the CDR3 is TGTGCCAGCAGCTACCTGAGGTTGGGAGTAGCGGCTAGCACGGATACGCAGTATTTT. As protein: CASSYLRLGVAASTDTQYF.

Concerning this clonotype itself: This likely comes from a read error, as the CDR3 has no conserved phenylalanine or tryptophan at its end. The DNA is left out, because the CDR3 cannot be placed on it with certainty; the CDR3 is given as TCRdb lists it. V gene TRBV11-2 combines with J gene TRBJ2-1. The CDR3 spans 13 residues, counting both ends. Germline V gene sequence: CDR1 SGHAT, CDR2 FQNNGV. The CDR3: CASSLETYNEEFL.

In the case of this clonotype: This may be a read error: a much more frequent sequence differs by one nucleotide. The chain uses TRBV28 and TRBJ2-1, with D unclear. Germline V lookup: CDR1 MDHEN, CDR2 SYDVKM. The CDR3 runs 15 residues. The ends were cut back, 7 bases at V and 5 bases at J, with 18 bases in the middle. For the CDR3, the DNA is TGTGCCAGCACCAAAGCCCTTTATCAAAACAATGAGCAGTTCTTC. Its protein product is CASTKALYQNNEQFF.

This clonotype occurred many times. The chain has TRBV6-1 and TRBJ1-4; D is unresolved. This CDR3 is built from 14 residues. Germline V CDR1 and CDR2: MNHNS, SASEGT. V gave up 2 bases and J gave up 3 bases, with 7 bases separating them. The CDR3 coding sequence is TGTGCCAGCAGTGAATCCGGCGCTAATGAAAAACTGTTTTTT. Translated: CASSESGANEKLFF.

The chain links TRBV6-1 to TRBJ2-7; 7 bases align to TRBD2. The CDR3 runs 20 residues. V shed 1 base and J 3 bases; nucleotides not matched to a gene: 21. Germline CDR1 reads MNHNS; CDR2 reads SASEGT. CDR3 region: CASSEVAGREASLGRYEQYF. CDR3 coding DNA: TGTGCCAGCAGTGAAGTCGCTGGCCGGGAGGCTAGTCTGGGCCGCTACGAGCAGTACTTC.